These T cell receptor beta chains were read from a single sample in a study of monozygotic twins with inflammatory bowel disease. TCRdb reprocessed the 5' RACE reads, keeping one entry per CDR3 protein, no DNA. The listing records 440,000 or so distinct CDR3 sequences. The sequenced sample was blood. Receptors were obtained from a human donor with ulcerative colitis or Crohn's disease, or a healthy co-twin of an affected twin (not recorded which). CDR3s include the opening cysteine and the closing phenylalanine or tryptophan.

CDR3aa: CASSLAGATNYGYTF
len: 15
v_gene: TRBV5-1
j_gene: TRBJ1-2

CDR3aa: CASGTPDMNTEAFF
len: 14
v_gene: TRBV19
j_gene: TRBJ1-1

CDR3aa: CASSPNPHGGPNYGYTF
len: 17
v_gene: TRBV27
j_gene: TRBJ1-2

CDR3aa: CASSAKGTSGSGYNEQFF
len: 18
v_gene: TRBV7-8
j_gene: TRBJ2-1

CDR3aa: CASSQEGRGGYTF
len: 13
v_gene: TRBV3-1
j_gene: TRBJ1-2

CDR3aa: CASSSDRGYQETQYF
len: 15
v_gene: TRBV6-5
j_gene: TRBJ2-5

CDR3aa: CATSGPSIYNEQFF
len: 14
v_gene: TRBV24-1
j_gene: TRBJ2-1

CDR3aa: CASSQTGAIPYEQYF
len: 15
v_gene: TRBV5-1
j_gene: TRBJ2-7

CDR3aa: CSVYKGQASEQFF
len: 13
v_gene: TRBV29-1
j_gene: TRBJ2-1

CDR3aa: CASSLTGLAFGEQYF
len: 15
v_gene: TRBV5-8
j_gene: TRBJ2-7

CDR3aa: CASSSGGSETQYF
len: 13
v_gene: TRBV5-1
j_gene: TRBJ2-5

CDR3aa: CASSRWVSSTDTQYF
len: 15
v_gene: TRBV14
j_gene: TRBJ2-3

CDR3aa: CSASGGPNTEAFF
len: 13
v_gene: TRBV20-1
j_gene: TRBJ1-1

CDR3aa: CASSYLGQGGKEKLFF
len: 16
v_gene: TRBV27
j_gene: TRBJ1-4

CDR3aa: CASSAGDRETQYF
len: 13
v_gene: TRBV9
j_gene: TRBJ2-5

CDR3aa: CASSQQVWDTEAFF
len: 14
v_gene: TRBV4-1
j_gene: TRBJ1-1

CDR3aa: CASSHRIRESTDTQYF
len: 16
v_gene: TRBV3-1
j_gene: TRBJ2-3